The rows below give T cell receptor beta chains drawn from one sample of a study of blood T cell repertoires in COVID-19. Using immunoSEQ multiplex PCR, the repertoire was profiled, and TCRdb retains in-frame clones only, with some absent. The data contain 94,000 or so clones, about 88% of them singletons. The specimen sequenced was peripheral blood. These receptor sequences come from a woman older than 75 with active COVID-19. Each CDR3 is given with its conserved first and last residue. A D gene is named only where the DNA matches it firmly. Only some rows state a clone size, as once, few, many or a class for expanded clones.

size: .; V: TRBV19; D: .; J: TRBJ2-2; DNA: TGTGCCAGTAGTTTAGGGGCGGGCGGGGAGCTGTTTTTT; CDR3: CASSLGAGGELFF
size: .; V: TRBV12-3/TRBV12-4; D: .; J: TRBJ2-7; DNA: TGTGCCAGCAGTTTATCCGGGATCGAGCAGTACTTC; CDR3: CASSLSGIEQYF
size: once; V: TRBV5-6; D: TRBD1; J: TRBJ2-5; DNA: TGTGCCAGCATCTCGACAGGGGCGGACGAGACCCAGTACTTC; CDR3: CASISTGADETQYF
size: .; V: TRBV4-1; D: TRBD1; J: TRBJ2-7; DNA: TGCGCCAGCAGCCGACGGGACAGGGACGACGAGCAGTACTTC; CDR3: CASSRRDRDDEQYF
size: .; V: TRBV7-2; D: .; J: TRBJ1-5; DNA: TGTGCCAGCTCCGGCGCCTCCGGTGGGGCTCAATTTAGCAATCAGCCCCAGCATTTT; CDR3: CASSGASGGAQFSNQPQHF
size: .; V: TRBV20-1; D: TRBD2; J: TRBJ2-3; DNA: TGCAGTGCTAGTTCGGCGGCTAGCGGATTCACAGATACGCAGTATTTT; CDR3: CSASSAASGFTDTQYF
size: once; V: TRBV19; D: .; J: TRBJ1-1; DNA: TGTGCCAGTAAGCAGGGTGCAAGGTACACTGAAGCTTTCTTT; CDR3: CASKQGARYTEAFF
size: .; V: TRBV6-6; D: .; J: TRBJ1-1; DNA: TGTGCCAGCAGTTACTTCGGGACAATTGAAGCTTTCTTT; CDR3: CASSYFGTIEAFF
size: .; V: TRBV19; D: TRBD1; J: TRBJ2-7; DNA: TGTGCCAGTAGTACGGGACAGGGACCCTACGAGCAGTACTTC; CDR3: CASSTGQGPYEQYF
size: .; V: TRBV5-5; D: TRBD2; J: TRBJ2-5; DNA: TGTGCCAGCAGCCTGGGACTAAATAAAGAGACCCAGTACTTC; CDR3: CASSLGLNKETQYF
size: .; V: TRBV28; D: TRBD2; J: TRBJ2-1; DNA: TGTGCCAGCACTCTGAGGCTAGCGGGAGTAAATGAGCAGTTCTTC; CDR3: CASTLRLAGVNEQFF
size: .; V: TRBV6-6; D: TRBD1; J: TRBJ1-5; DNA: TGTGCCAGCAGCCGGGACAGGGTAAGCAATCAGCCCCAGCATTTT; CDR3: CASSRDRVSNQPQHF
size: .; V: TRBV11-2; D: .; J: TRBJ2-7; DNA: TGTGCCAGCAGCTTTGGGGGCTCTGCACCTCATTACGAGCAGTACTTC; CDR3: CASSFGGSAPHYEQYF
size: .; V: TRBV3-1/TRBV3-2; D: TRBD1; J: TRBJ2-2; DNA: TGTGCCAGCAGCCGAACCCCTGGGACAGTGAACACCGGGGAGCTGTTTTTT; CDR3: CASSRTPGTVNTGELFF
size: .; V: TRBV5-5; D: .; J: TRBJ1-6; DNA: TGTGCCAGCAGCTTGTCTCTCCGCGGGGTGGGCAATTCACCCCTCCACTTT; CDR3: CASSLSLRGVGNSPLHF
size: .; V: TRBV18; D: TRBD2; J: TRBJ2-1; DNA: TGTGCCAGCTCACACCCGGGACTAGCGGGAGGGAATGAGCAGTTCTTC; CDR3: CASSHPGLAGGNEQFF
size: once; V: TRBV21-1; D: .; J: TRBJ2-3; DNA: TGTGCCAGCAGCAAATCATCCACAGATACGCAGTATTTT; CDR3: CASSKSSTDTQYF
size: .; V: TRBV27; D: TRBD1; J: TRBJ1-6; DNA: TGTGCCAGTCCCCGGGACAGGGACAATTCACCCCTCCACTTT; CDR3: CASPRDRDNSPLHF
size: .; V: TRBV9; D: .; J: TRBJ2-7; DNA: TGTGCCAGCAGCCTGGGGGCCTCCTCCTACGAGCAGTACTTC; CDR3: CASSLGASSYEQYF
size: .; V: TRBV3-1/TRBV3-2; D: .; J: TRBJ2-3; DNA: TGTGCCAGCAGCCCCCAAACGACAGCCCACGATACGCAGTATTTT; CDR3: CASSPQTTAHDTQYF
size: .; V: TRBV7-2; D: TRBD2; J: TRBJ2-5; DNA: TGTGCCAGCAGCTTAGACCCGCCTCCTGAAGCGGGAGCGCTAGAGACCCAGTACTTC; CDR3: CASSLDPPPEAGALETQYF
size: .; V: TRBV5-1; D: TRBD2; J: TRBJ2-1; DNA: TGCGCCAGCAGCATTAGCGGGAGGTACAATGAGCAGTTCTTC; CDR3: CASSISGRYNEQFF
size: .; V: TRBV7-2; D: .; J: TRBJ1-4; DNA: TGTGCCAGCAGCTTAGCCCGGTCGAATGAAAAACTGTTTTTT; CDR3: CASSLARSNEKLFF
size: .; V: TRBV28; D: TRBD2; J: TRBJ2-3; DNA: TGTGCCAGCACCGGGACTAGTATCGATACGCAGTATTTT; CDR3: CASTGTSIDTQYF
size: .; V: TRBV29-1; D: .; J: TRBJ1-1; DNA: TGCAGCGCCATCGGGAGGACTGAAGCTTTCTTT; CDR3: CSAIGRTEAFF
size: .; V: TRBV7-2; D: TRBD2; J: TRBJ2-1; DNA: TGTGCCAGCAGCCCTACTAGCGGTTACAATGAGCAGTTCTTC; CDR3: CASSPTSGYNEQFF
size: .; V: TRBV7-8; D: .; J: TRBJ1-6; DNA: TGTGCCAGCAGCCCGAGTCCCCCGGGGGGTGGGAGCTCCTATAATTCACCCCTCCACTTT; CDR3: CASSPSPPGGGSSYNSPLHF
size: .; V: TRBV7-9; D: .; J: TRBJ2-7; DNA: TGTGCCGGGAGTAGGGGGGGCACCGAGCAGTACTTC; CDR3: CAGSRGGTEQYF
size: .; V: TRBV5-6; D: .; J: TRBJ1-4; DNA: TGTGCCAGCAGCTTGCAGGGGTTGGGTTTTCGGGAAAAACTGTTTTTT; CDR3: CASSLQGLGFREKLFF
size: .; V: TRBV11-2; D: TRBD2; J: TRBJ2-1; DNA: TGTGCCAGCTCGTTGGGAGTAGCGGGGTACAATGAGCAGTTCTTC; CDR3: CASSLGVAGYNEQFF
size: once; V: TRBV11-3; D: .; J: TRBJ1-6; DNA: TGTGCCAGCAGCCACGGTTGGGGGAGGGACCATAATTCACCCCTCCACTTT; CDR3: CASSHGWGRDHNSPLHF
size: once; V: TRBV20-1; D: .; J: TRBJ2-5; DNA: TGCAGTGCTAGTAACAGGGGGGGTTCGGAGACCCAGTACTTC; CDR3: CSASNRGGSETQYF
size: .; V: TRBV27; D: .; J: TRBJ1-1; DNA: TGTGCCAGCAGAAGGACAGCTCTGAACACTGAAGCTTTCTTT; CDR3: CASRRTALNTEAFF
size: .; V: TRBV4-3; D: TRBD2; J: TRBJ2-2; DNA: TGCGCCAGCAGCCAGGGACTAGCGGCCCGAGCCCCCGGGGAGCTGTTTTTT; CDR3: CASSQGLAARAPGELFF
size: .; V: TRBV6-2/TRBV6-3; D: .; J: TRBJ2-2; DNA: TGTGCCAGCAGTCGTCTCGGGGGAGATACCGGGGAGCTGTTTTTT; CDR3: CASSRLGGDTGELFF
size: .; V: TRBV15; D: TRBD2; J: TRBJ2-3; DNA: TGTGCCACCAGCAGAGAAGGGACTAGAAATTTCCCAGATACGCAGTATTTT; CDR3: CATSREGTRNFPDTQYF
size: .; V: TRBV4-2; D: TRBD2; J: TRBJ2-1; DNA: TGTGCCAGCAGCCAAGCCATTCTTAGCGGGAGCTCCTACAATGAGCAGTTCTTC; CDR3: CASSQAILSGSSYNEQFF
size: .; V: TRBV11-2; D: .; J: TRBJ2-1; DNA: TGTGCCAGCAGCTTGGACGGACTCCCCTACAATGAGCAGTTCTTC; CDR3: CASSLDGLPYNEQFF
size: .; V: TRBV27; D: TRBD2; J: TRBJ2-1; DNA: TGTGCCAGCAATTCCGGGACTAGCGTTTACAATGAGCAGTTCTTC; CDR3: CASNSGTSVYNEQFF
size: .; V: TRBV18; D: .; J: TRBJ1-5; DNA: TGTGCCAGCTCCCCGGGAGGACCTAGCAATCAGCCCCAGCATTTT; CDR3: CASSPGGPSNQPQHF
size: .; V: TRBV4-3; D: TRBD1; J: TRBJ2-7; DNA: TGCGCCAGCAGCCAAGAGTCCCAGGGGGCGGGCGAGCAGTACTTC; CDR3: CASSQESQGAGEQYF